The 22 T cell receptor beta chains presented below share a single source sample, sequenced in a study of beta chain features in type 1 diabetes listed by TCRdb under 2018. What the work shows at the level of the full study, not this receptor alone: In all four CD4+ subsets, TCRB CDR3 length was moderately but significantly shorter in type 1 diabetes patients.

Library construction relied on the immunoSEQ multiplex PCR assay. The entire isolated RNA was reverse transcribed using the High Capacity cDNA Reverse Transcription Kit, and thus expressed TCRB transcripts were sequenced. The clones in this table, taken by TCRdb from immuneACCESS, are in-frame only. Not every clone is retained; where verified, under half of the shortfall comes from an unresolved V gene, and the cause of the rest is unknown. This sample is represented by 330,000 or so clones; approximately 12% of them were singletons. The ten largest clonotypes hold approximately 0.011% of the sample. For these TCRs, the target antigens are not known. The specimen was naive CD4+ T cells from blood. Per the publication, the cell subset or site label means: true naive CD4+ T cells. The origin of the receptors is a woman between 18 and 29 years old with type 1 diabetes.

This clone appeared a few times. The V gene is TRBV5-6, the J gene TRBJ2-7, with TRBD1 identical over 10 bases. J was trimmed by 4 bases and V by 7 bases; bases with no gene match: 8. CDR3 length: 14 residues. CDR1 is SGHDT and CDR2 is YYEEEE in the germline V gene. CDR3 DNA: TGTGCCAGCGGAACCTGGACAGGGGGGTACGAGCAGTACTTC. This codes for CASGTWTGGYEQYF. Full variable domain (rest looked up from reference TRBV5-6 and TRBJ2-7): DAGVTQSPTHLIKTRGQQVTLRCSPKSGHDTVSWYQQALGQGPQFIFQYYEEEERQRGNFPDRFSGHQFPNYSSELNVNALLLGDSALYLCASGTWTGGYEQYFGPGTRLTVT.

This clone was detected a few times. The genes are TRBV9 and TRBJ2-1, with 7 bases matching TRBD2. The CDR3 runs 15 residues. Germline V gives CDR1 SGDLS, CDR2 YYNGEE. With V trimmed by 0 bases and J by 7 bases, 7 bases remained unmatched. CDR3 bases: TGTGCCAGCAGCGTAGTGGGAGGGTTCGGGAATGAGCAGTTCTTC. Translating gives CASSVVGGFGNEQFF. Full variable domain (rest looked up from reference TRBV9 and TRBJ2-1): DSGVTQTPKHLITATGQRVTLRCSPRSGDLSVYWYQQSLDQGLQFLIQYYNGEERAKGNILERFSAQQFPDLHSELNLSSLELGDSALYFCASSVVGGFGNEQFFGPGTRLTVL.

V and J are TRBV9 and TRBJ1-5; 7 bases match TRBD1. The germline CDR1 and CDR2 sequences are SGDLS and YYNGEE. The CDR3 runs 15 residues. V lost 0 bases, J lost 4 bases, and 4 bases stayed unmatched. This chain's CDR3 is CASSVDGTENQPQHF. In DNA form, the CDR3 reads TGTGCCAGCAGCGTAGATGGGACAGAGAATCAGCCCCAGCATTTT.

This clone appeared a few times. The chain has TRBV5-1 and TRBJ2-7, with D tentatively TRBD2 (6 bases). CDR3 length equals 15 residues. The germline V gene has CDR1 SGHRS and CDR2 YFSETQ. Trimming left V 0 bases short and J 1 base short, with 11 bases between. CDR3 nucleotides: TGCGCCAGCAGCTTGGCATTCCGGGGGTCCTACGAGCAGTACTTC. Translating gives CASSLAFRGSYEQYF.

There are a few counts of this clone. CDR3 sequence reads: CASSIQGAASYEQYF. In DNA form, the CDR3 reads TGTGCCAGCAGCATTCAGGGGGCGGCATCCTACGAGCAGTACTTC. The chain has TRBV7-9 and TRBJ2-7; TRBD1 matches at 8 bases. The CDR3 contains 15 residues. V dropped 5 bases and J dropped 1; count of bases not matched to a gene: 7. Germline CDR1 reads SEHNR; CDR2 reads FQNEAQ (reference sequence). Looking up the rest from reference TRBV7-9 and TRBJ2-7 gives the full variable domain: DTGVSQNPRHKITKRGQNVTFRCDPISEHNRLYWYRQTLGQGPEFLTYFQNEAQLEKSRLLSDRFSAERPKGSFSTLEIQRTEQGDSAMYLCASSIQGAASYEQYFGPGTRLTVT.

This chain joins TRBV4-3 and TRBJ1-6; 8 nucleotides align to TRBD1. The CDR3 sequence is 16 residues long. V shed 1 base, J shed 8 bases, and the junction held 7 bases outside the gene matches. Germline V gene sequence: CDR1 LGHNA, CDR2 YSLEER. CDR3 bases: TGCGCCAGCAGCCAAGCCCAGGGGACAGGAGATTCACCCCTCCACTTT. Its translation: CASSQAQGTGDSPLHF.

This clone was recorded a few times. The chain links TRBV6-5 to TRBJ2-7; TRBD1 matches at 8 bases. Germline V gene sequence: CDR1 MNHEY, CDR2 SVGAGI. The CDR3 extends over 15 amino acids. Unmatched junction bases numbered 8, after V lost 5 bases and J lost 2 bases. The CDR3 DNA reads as TGTGCCAGCAGTCTGGACAGGGCCGGACCCTACGAGCAGTACTTC. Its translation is CASSLDRAGPYEQYF.

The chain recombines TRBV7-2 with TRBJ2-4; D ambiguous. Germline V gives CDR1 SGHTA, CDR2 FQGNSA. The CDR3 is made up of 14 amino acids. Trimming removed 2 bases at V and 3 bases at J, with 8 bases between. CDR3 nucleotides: TGTGCCAGCAGCTTAAGACTCAGCAAAAACATTCAGTACTTC. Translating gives CASSLRLSKNIQYF.

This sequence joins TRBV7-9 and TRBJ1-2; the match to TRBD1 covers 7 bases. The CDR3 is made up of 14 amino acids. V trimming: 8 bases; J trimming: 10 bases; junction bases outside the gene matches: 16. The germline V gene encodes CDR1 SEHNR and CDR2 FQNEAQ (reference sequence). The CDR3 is CASLQAAGQSIYTF. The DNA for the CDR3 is TGTGCCAGCCTACAGGCCGCGGGACAGAGTATCTACACCTTC. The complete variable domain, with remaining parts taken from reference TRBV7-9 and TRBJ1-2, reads DTGVSQNPRHKITKRGQNVTFRCDPISEHNRLYWYRQTLGQGPEFLTYFQNEAQLEKSRLLSDRFSAERPKGSFSTLEIQRTEQGDSAMYLCASLQAAGQSIYTFGSGTRLTVV.

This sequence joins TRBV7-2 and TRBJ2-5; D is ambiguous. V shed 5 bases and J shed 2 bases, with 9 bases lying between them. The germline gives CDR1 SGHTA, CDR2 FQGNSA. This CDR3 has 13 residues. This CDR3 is CASSLAWQETQYF. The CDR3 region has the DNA TGTGCCAGCAGCCTTGCGTGGCAAGAGACCCAGTACTTC.

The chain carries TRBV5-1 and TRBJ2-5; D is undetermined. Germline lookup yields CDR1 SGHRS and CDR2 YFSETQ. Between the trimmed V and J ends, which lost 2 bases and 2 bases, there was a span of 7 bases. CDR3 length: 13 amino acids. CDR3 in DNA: TGCGCCAGCAGCTTCCTAGTTCAAGAGACCCAGTACTTC. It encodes CASSFLVQETQYF.

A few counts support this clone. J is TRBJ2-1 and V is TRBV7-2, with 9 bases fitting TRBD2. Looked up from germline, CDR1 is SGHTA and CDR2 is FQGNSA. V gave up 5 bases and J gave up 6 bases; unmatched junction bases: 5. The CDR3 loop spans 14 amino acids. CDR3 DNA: TGTGCCAGCAGCGGGGGCGGGGGGGGCAATGAGCAGTTCTTC. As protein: CASSGGGGGNEQFF.

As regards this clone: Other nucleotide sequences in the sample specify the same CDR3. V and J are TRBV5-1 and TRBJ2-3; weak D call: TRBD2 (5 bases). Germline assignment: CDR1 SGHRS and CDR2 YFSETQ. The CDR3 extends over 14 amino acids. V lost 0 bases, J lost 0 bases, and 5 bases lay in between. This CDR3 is CASSLERSTDTQYF. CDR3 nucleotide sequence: TGCGCCAGCAGCTTGGAGCGGAGCACAGATACGCAGTATTTT.

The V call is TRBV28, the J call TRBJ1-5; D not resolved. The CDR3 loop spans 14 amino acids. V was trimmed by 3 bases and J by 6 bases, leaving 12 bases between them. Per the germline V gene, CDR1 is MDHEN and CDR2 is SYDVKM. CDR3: CASSFGPRVQPQHF. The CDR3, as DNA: TGTGCCAGCAGTTTTGGCCCTCGGGTTCAGCCCCAGCATTTT.

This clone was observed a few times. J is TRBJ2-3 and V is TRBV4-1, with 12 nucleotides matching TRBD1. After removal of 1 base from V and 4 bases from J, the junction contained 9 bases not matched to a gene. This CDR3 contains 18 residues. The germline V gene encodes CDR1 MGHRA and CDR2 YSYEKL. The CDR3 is CASSQGLGQGAPADTQYF. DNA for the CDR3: TGCGCCAGCAGCCAAGGACTGGGACAGGGGGCCCCCGCAGATACGCAGTATTTT.

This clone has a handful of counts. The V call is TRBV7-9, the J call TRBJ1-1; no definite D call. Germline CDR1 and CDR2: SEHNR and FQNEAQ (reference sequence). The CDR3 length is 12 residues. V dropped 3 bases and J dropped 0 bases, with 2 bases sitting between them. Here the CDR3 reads CASSFVNTEAFF. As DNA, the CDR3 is TGTGCCAGCAGCTTCGTGAACACTGAAGCTTTCTTT.

The CDR3 loop reads CASSDRGDEQYF. The CDR3 DNA sequence: TGTGCCAGCAGTGACAGAGGCGACGAGCAGTACTTC. The V and J genes are TRBV6-1 and TRBJ2-7; D is unclear. The germline CDR1 and CDR2 sequences are MNHNS and SASEGT. V lost 3 bases and J lost 5, with 8 bases in between. The CDR3 is 12 amino acids.

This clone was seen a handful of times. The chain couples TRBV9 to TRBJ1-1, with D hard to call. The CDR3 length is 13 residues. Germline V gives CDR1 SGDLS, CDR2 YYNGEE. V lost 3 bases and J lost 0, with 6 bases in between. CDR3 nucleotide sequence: TGTGCCAGCAGCGATGGCCTGAACACTGAAGCTTTCTTT. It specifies CASSDGLNTEAFF.

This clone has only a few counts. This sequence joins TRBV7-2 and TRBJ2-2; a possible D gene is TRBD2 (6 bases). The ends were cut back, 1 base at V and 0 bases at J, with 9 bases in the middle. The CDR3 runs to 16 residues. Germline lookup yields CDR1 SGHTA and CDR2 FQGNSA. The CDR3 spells CASSLVSGANTGELFF. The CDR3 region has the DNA TGTGCCAGCAGCTTAGTTTCGGGGGCGAACACCGGGGAGCTGTTTTTT.

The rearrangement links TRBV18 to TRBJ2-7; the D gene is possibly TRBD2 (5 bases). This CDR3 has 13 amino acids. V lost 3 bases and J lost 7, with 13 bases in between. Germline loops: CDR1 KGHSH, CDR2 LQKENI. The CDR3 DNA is TGTGCCAGCTCACCGGACTCCTTGGGGGAGCAGTACTTC. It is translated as CASSPDSLGEQYF.

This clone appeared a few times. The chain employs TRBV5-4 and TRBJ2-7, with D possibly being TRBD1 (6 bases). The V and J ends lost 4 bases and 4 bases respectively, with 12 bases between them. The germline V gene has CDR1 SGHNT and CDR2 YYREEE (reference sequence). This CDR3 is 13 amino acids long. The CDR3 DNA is TGTGCCAGCAGCCCGGACAGCCAGTACGAGCAGTACTTC. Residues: CASSPDSQYEQYF.

This CDR3 reads CASSLLSLRERTDTQYF. DNA of the CDR3: TGTGCCAGCAGCTTACTTTCCCTACGGGAGCGGACAGATACGCAGTATTTT. The chain recombines TRBV7-8 with TRBJ2-3; D might be TRBD2 (6 bases). CDR3 length equals 17 residues. Trimming stripped 2 bases from V and 3 bases from J, with 18 bases between. Germline lookup yields CDR1 SGHVS and CDR2 FQNEAQ.